This TCR beta chain was found in a study of blood T cell repertoires in COVID-19. Study-level background: Acute and convalescent COVID-19 specimens originated in the United States, Italy and Spain.

This CDR3 has 14 amino acids. Trimming stripped 8 bases from V and 1 base from J, with 14 bases between. From germline, CDR1 is MNHEY and CDR2 SVGAGI. In the authors' workflow: Reference gene primers were amplified, and this amplification served to estimate nucleated cell counts. Repertoires were generated with immunoSEQ multiplex PCR, while TCRdb's copy carries only in-frame clones and drops some. V, J and clone size are taken as reported in that table, and D and trimming were inferred from the DNA itself. In the table there are about 100,000 clones, approximately 92% of which are singletons. This clone appeared a single time.

The sequence was collected from a man between 65 and 85 years old with acute or convalescent COVID-19. Sequenced input: peripheral blood. The rearrangement links TRBV6-5 to TRBJ1-1, with D perhaps matching TRBD1 (5 bases). For the CDR3, the DNA is TGTGCCAGCGGCGACAGACAGTCGAACACTGAAGCTTTCTTT. Its protein product is CASGDRQSNTEAFF.